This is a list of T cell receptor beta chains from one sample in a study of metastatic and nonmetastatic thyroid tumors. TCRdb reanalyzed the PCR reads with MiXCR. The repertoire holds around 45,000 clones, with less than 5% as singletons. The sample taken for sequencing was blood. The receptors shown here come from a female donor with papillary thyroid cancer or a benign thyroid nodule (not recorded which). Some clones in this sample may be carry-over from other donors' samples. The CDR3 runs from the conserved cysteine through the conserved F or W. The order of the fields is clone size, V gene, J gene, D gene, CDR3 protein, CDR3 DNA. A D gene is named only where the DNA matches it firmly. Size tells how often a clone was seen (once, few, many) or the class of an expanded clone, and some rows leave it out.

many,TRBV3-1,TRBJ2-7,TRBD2,CASSQTSGRHSYEQYF,TGTGCCAGCAGCCAAACTAGCGGGAGGCATTCCTACGAGCAGTACTTC
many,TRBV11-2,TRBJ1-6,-,CASSFTNSPLHF,TGTGCCAGCAGTTTTACGAATTCACCCCTCCACTTT
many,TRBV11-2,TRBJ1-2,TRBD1,CASSLGQGDGYTF,TGTGCCAGCAGCTTAGGACAGGGGGATGGCTACACCTTC
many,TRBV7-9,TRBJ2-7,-,CTSSPQNSITYEQYF,TGTACCAGCAGCCCCCAGAACAGTATAACCTACGAGCAGTACTTC
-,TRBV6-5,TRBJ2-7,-,CASSYRRDNSYEQYF,TGTGCCAGCAGTTATCGCCGGGACAACTCCTACGAGCAGTACTTC
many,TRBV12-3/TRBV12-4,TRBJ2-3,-,CASSSVMGSTDTQYF,TGTGCCAGCAGTTCAGTAATGGGTAGCACAGATACGCAGTATTTT
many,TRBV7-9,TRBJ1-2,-,CASSVGYRDLSYGYTF,TGTGCCAGCAGCGTAGGGTACAGGGACCTCTCATATGGCTACACCTTC
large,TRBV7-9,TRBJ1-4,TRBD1,CASSLEGQGFGKLFF,TGTGCCAGCAGCTTAGAGGGACAGGGGTTCGGAAAACTGTTTTTT
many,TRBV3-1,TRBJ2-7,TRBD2,CASSRSGGNEQYF,TGTGCCAGCAGCCGTTCGGGAGGCAACGAGCAGTACTTC
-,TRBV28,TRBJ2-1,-,CASSLVVRGINEQFF,TGTGCCAGCAGTTTAGTGGTAAGAGGGATCAATGAGCAGTTCTTC
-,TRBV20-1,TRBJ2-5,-,CSARYGTQETQYF,TGCAGTGCTAGGTACGGGACTCAAGAGACCCAGTACTTC
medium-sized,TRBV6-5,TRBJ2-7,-,CASSYSGREQYF,TGTGCCAGCAGTTACTCAGGGCGCGAGCAGTACTTC
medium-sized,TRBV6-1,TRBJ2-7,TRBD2,CASSYGLAGGAYEQYF,TGTGCCAGCAGTTACGGACTAGCGGGAGGGGCCTACGAGCAGTACTTC
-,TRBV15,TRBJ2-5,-,CAASRDVETRYF,TGTGCCGCCAGCAGAGATGTCGAGACCCGGTACTTC
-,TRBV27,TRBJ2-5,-,CASSPGASIQETQYF,TGTGCCAGCAGCCCGGGGGCTTCAATTCAGGAGACCCAGTACTTC
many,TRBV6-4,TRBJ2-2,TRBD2,CASSSGNTGELFF,TGTGCCAGCTCTAGCGGCAACACCGGGGAGCTGTTTTTT
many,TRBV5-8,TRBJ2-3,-,CASSLAYSGYTQYF,TGTGCCAGCAGCTTGGCCTACAGTGGGTATACGCAGTATTTT
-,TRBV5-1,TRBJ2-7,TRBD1,CASSHTGQASYQQYF,TGCGCCAGCAGCCATACTGGACAGGCCTCCTACCAGCAGTACTTC
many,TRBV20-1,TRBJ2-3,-,CSAREGPIRTDTQYF,TGCAGTGCTAGAGAGGGACCCATCCGCACAGATACGCAGTATTTT
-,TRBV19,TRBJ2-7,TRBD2,CSSSTTSGRDDEQYF,TGTTCCAGTAGTACCACTAGCGGGAGGGACGACGAGCAGTACTTC
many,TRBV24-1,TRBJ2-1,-,CATSDLWAGNEQFF,TGTGCCACCAGTGATTTGTGGGCGGGGAATGAGCAGTTCTTC
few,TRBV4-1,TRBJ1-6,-,CASSQDLWHPNSPLHF,TGCGCCAGCAGCCAAGATCTGTGGCATCCTAATTCACCCCTCCACTTT
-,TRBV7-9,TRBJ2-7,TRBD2,CASSFAVLAGRYQQYF,TGTGCCAGCAGCTTCGCAGTACTAGCGGGAAGATACCAGCAGTACTTC
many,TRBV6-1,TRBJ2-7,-,CASIGGGTYEQYF,TGTGCCAGCATAGGTGGGGGAACCTACGAGCAGTACTTC
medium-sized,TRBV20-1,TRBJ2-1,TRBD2,CSARASREGEEQFF,TGCAGTGCTAGGGCTTCGCGGGAGGGCGAAGAGCAGTTCTTC
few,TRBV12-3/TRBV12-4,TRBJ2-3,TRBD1,CASSYRDRSSTDTQYF,TGTGCCAGCAGTTACCGGGACAGGTCTTCCACAGATACGCAGTATTTT
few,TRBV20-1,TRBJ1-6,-,CSARRGFSPLHF,TGCAGTGCTAGGCGAGGGTTTTCACCCCTCCACTTT
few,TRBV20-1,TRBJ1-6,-,CSAEGTPNSPLHF,TGCAGTGCTGAAGGGACGCCGAATTCACCCCTCCACTTT
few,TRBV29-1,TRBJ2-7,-,CSVDVSGYEQYF,TGCAGCGTTGATGTTAGCGGATACGAGCAGTACTTC
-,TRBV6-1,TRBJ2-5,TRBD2,CASSILAGRQETQYF,TGTGCCAGCAGTATTTTAGCGGGACGCCAAGAGACCCAGTACTTC